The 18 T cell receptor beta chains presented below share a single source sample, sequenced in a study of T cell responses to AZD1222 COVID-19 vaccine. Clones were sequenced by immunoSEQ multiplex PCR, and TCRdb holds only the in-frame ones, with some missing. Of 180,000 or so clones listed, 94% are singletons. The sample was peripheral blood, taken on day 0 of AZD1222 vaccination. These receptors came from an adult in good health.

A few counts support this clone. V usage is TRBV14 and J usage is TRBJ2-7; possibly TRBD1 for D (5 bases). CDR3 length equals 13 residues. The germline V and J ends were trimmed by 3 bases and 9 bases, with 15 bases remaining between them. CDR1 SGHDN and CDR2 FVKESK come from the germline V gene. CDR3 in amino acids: CASSQERGLGQYF. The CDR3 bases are TGTGCCAGCAGCCAGGAAAGGGGCCTCGGGCAGTACTTC.

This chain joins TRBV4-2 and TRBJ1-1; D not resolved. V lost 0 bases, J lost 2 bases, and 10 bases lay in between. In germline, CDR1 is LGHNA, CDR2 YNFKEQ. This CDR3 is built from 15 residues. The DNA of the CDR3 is TGTGCCAGCAGCCAAGAAGGGCAGATCAACACTGAAGCTTTCTTT. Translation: CASSQEGQINTEAFF.

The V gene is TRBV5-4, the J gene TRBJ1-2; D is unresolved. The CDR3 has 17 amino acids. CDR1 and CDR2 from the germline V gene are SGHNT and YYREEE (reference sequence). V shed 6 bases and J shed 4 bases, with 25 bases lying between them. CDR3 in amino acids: CASTPSTRGKAFYGYTF. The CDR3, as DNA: TGTGCCAGCACCCCCTCTACACGGGGTAAAGCTTTCTATGGCTACACCTTC.

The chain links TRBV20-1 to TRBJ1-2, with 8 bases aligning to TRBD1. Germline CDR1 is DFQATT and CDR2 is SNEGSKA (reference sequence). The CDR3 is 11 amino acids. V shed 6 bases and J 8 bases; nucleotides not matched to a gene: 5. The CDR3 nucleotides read TGCAGTGCCCAGGGGGCAGGGGGCTACACCTTC. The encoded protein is CSAQGAGGYTF.

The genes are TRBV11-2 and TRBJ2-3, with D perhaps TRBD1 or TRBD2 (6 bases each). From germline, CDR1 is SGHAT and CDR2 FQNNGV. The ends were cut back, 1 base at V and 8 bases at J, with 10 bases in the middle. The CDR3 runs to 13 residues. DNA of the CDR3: TGTGCCAGCAGCTTAGTACAGGGAGGTACGCAGTATTTT. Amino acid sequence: CASSLVQGGTQYF.

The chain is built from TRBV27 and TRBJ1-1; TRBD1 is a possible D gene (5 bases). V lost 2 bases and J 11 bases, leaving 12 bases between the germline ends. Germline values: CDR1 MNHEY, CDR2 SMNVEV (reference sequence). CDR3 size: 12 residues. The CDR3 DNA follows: TGTGCCAGCAGTTTACCAGGGACGGAGGCTTTCTTT. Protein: CASSLPGTEAFF.

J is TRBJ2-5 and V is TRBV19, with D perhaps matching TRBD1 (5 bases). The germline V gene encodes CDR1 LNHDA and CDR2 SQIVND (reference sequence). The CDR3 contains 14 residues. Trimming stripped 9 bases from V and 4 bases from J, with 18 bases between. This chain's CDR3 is CASSGMVWLETQYF. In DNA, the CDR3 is TGTGCCAGCTCAGGGATGGTGTGGTTAGAGACCCAGTACTTC.

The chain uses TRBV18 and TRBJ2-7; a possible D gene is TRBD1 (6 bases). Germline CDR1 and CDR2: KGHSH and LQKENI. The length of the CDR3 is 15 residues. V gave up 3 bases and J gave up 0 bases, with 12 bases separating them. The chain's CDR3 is CASSPTGLSSYEQYF. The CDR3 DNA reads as TGTGCCAGCTCACCGACAGGACTTAGCTCCTACGAGCAGTACTTC.

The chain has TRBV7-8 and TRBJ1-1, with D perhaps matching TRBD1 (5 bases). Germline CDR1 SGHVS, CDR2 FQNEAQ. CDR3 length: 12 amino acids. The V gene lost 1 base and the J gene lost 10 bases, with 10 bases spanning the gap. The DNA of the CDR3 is TGTGCCAGCAGCTTAGGTTGGGGGGGAGCTTTCTTT. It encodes CASSLGWGGAFF.

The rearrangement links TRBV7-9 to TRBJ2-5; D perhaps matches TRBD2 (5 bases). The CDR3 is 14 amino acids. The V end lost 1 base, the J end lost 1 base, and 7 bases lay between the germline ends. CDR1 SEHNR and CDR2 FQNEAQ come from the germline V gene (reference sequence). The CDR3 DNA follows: TGTGCCAGCAGCTTAGGAGAGGGCCAAGAGACCCAGTACTTC. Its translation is CASSLGEGQETQYF.

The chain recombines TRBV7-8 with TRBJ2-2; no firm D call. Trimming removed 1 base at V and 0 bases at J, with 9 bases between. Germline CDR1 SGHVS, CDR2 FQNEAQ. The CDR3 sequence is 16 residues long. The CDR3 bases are TGTGCCAGCAGCTTAGATCGCGTATCGAACACCGGGGAGCTGTTTTTT. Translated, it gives CASSLDRVSNTGELFF.

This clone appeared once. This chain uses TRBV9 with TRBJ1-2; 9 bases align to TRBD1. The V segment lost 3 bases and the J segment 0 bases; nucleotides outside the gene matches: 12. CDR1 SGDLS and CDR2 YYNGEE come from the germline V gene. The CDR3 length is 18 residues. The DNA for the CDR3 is TGTGCCAGCAGCGGCGAATTACAGGGGGCTATGGCTAACTATGGCTACACCTTC. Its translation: CASSGELQGAMANYGYTF.

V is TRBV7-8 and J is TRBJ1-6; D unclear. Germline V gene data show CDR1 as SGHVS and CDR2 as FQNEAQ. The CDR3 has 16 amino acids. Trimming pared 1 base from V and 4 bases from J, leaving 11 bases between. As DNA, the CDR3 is TGTGCCAGCAGCTTAGATGGGCAGTCATATAATTCACCCCTCCACTTT. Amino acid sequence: CASSLDGQSYNSPLHF.

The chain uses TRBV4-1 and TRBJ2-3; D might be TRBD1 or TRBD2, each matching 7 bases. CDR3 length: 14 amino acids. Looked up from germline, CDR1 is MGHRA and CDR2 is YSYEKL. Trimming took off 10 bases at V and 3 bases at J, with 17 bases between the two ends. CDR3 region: CATQGGLRTDTQYF. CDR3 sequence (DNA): TGCGCCACCCAGGGGGGGCTCCGAACAGATACGCAGTATTTT.

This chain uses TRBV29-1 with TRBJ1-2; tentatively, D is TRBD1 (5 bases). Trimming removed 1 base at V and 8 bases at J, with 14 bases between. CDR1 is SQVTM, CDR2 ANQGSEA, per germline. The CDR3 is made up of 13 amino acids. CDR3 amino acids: CSVEGGDWGGYTF. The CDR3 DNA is TGCAGCGTTGAAGGGGGGGACTGGGGAGGCTACACCTTC.

CDR3 in DNA: TGCGCCAGCAGCTTAGTCCCCAACAGGGGGGACCAGCCCCAGCATTTT. It translates to CASSLVPNRGDQPQHF. The J gene is TRBJ1-5, the V gene TRBV5-1; 8 nucleotides match TRBD1. Trimming cost V 2 bases and J 7 bases; bases outside gene matches: 11. The CDR3 is 16 amino acids. Germline CDR1 reads SGHRS; CDR2 reads YFSETQ.

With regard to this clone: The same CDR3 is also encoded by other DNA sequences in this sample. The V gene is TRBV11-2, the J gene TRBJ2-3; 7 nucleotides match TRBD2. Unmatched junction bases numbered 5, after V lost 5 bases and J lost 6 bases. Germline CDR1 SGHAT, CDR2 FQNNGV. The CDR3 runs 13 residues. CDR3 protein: CASSPRGGDTQYF. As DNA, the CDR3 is TGTGCCAGCAGCCCGAGGGGAGGGGATACGCAGTATTTT.

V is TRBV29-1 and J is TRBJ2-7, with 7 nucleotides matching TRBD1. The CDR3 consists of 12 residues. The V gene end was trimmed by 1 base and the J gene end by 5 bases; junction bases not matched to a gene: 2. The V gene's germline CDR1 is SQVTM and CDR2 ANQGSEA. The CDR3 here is CSVEVGGHEQYF. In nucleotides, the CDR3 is TGCAGCGTTGAAGTAGGGGGCCACGAGCAGTACTTC.